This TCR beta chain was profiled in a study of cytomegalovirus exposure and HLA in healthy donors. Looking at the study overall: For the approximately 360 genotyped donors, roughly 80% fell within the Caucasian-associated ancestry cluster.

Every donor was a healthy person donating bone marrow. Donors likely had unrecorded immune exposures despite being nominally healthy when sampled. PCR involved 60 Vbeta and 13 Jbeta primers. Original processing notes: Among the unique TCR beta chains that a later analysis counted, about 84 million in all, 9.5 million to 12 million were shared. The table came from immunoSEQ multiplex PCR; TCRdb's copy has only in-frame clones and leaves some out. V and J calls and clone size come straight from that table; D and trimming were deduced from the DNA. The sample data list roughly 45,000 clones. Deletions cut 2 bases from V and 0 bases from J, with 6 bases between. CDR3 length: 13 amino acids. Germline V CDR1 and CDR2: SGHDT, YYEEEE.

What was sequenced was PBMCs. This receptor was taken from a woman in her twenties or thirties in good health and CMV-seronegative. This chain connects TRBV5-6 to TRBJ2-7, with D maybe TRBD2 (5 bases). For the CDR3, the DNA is TGTGCCAGCAGCTTCGGGGACTCCTACGAGCAGTACTTC. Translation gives CASSFGDSYEQYF.